The 10 T cell receptor beta chains in this list originate from one sample, sequenced in a study of tumor and adjacent non-tumor tissue in lung cancer (dated 2018 in TCRdb). RNA was extracted from bulk unsorted tissue and checked for quality with a NanoDrop ND-1000 and an Agilent 2100. Libraries were built with multiplex PCR. The instrument given in TCRdb is Illumina HiSeq 2500. TCRbeta libraries were built by three rounds of nested PCR using primers (Table S4), following protocols modified from ARM-PCR. Starting from the raw public reads, TCRdb applied fastp trimming at Q25, assembled clones with MiXCR and retained in-frame beta chains. Rows are unified per CDR3 protein, each entry keeping the most common DNA and genes. The sample data list 120,000 or so distinct CDR3 sequences, and approximately 84% of these were observed just once. The top ten constitute 22% of the sample. Sequences were obtained from lung tumor tissue. Receptor source: a man between 65 and 85 years old with non-small cell lung cancer.

V is TRBV6-2 or TRBV6-3 and J is TRBJ2-3; tentatively, D is TRBD1 (5 bases). V was shortened by 5 bases and J by 10 bases, with 22 bases between the two germline ends. CDR3 length equals 15 residues. CDR1 is MNHEY, CDR2 SVGEGT, per germline. The CDR3 sequence: CASSHRAPQTDAQYF. The CDR3 DNA reads TGTGCCAGCAGTCACCGGGCCCCGCAGACAGACGCGCAGTATTTT.

CDR3 bases: TGCGCCAGCAGCCCACTACAGGGGGCTAGAGGTGCCCCGAGGGGGCGATACAATGAGCAGTTCTTC. Translating gives CASSPLQGARGAPRGRYNEQFF. J is TRBJ2-1 and V is TRBV5-1; 9 nucleotides agree with TRBD1. CDR3 length: 22 residues. Germline V CDR1 and CDR2: SGHRS, YFSETQ. Trimming removed 4 bases from V and 4 bases from J; junction bases left unmatched: 27.

The rearrangement joins TRBV6-1 to TRBJ2-5; 7 bases align to TRBD2. The CDR3 consists of 17 residues. Germline V lookup: CDR1 MNHNS, CDR2 SASEGT. V trimming: 10 bases; J trimming: 4 bases; junction bases outside the gene matches: 21. The CDR3 DNA follows: TGTGCCAACTGTAACCAAGGGAGGGATCTGGGGTCAGAGACCCAGTACTTC. Amino acids: CANCNQGRDLGSETQYF.

About this clonotype itself: Because it lacks the conserved phenylalanine or tryptophan at the end, this CDR3 is likely a read error. The chain carries TRBV12-3 or TRBV12-4 and TRBJ2-5; a possible D gene is TRBD1 (5 bases). The CDR3 is 15 residues long. V was cut by 4 bases and J by 2 bases, with 14 bases left in between. CDR3 DNA sequence: TGTGCCAGCAGTTACCACTTTGGGGCACAAGAGACCCAGTACATC. Translation gives CASSYHFGAQETQYI.

This chain joins TRBV6-2 or TRBV6-3 and TRBJ2-7, with 8 nucleotides matching TRBD1. V lost 5 bases, J lost 3 bases, and 0 bases stayed unmatched. The CDR3 has 12 amino acids. Germline V gives CDR1 MNHEY, CDR2 SVGEGT. In nucleotides, the CDR3 is TGTGCCAGCAGTGGACAGGGCTACGAGCAGTACTTC. Translation gives CASSGQGYEQYF.

V usage is TRBV12-3 or TRBV12-4 and J usage is TRBJ2-1, with D possibly being TRBD1 or TRBD2 (5 bases each). The CDR3 sequence is 13 residues long. Trimming stripped 1 base from V and 15 bases from J, with 16 bases between. The CDR3 DNA reads TGTGCCAGCAGTTTAGTTTCTGGGACCCAGAGGTTCTTC. Its protein product is CASSLVSGTQRFF.

A word on this clonotype: Because it lacks the conserved phenylalanine or tryptophan at the end, this CDR3 is likely a read error. This rearrangement joins TRBV11-3 to TRBJ2-1, with TRBD1 matching 10 bases. Germline loops: CDR1 SGHNT, CDR2 YENEEA. The CDR3 contains 16 residues. The CDR3 DNA follows: TGTGCTAGCAGCTTAGATCCCACGGGGGACAGGGGTGAGCAGTTCATC. This encodes CASSLDPTGDRGEQFI.

Worth noting for this clonotype: The CDR3 carries no conserved terminal phenylalanine or tryptophan, so it likely arises from a read error. The V and J genes are TRBV6-6 and TRBJ1-2; D remains unclear. Per germline, CDR1 MNHNY and CDR2 SVGAGI (reference sequence). The V end lost 2 bases, the J end lost 0 bases, and 10 bases lay between the germline ends. The CDR3 contains 15 residues. In nucleotides, the CDR3 is TGTGCCAGCAGTTACCGTGGCTTAGCTAACTATGGCTACACCCTC. Protein sequence: CASSYRGLANYGYTL.

Regarding this clonotype: Germline is not matched at one junction end, which may reflect a read error. The rearrangement joins TRBV29-1 to TRBJ2-6; D is possibly TRBD2 (5 bases). The CDR3 loop spans 12 amino acids. Germline CDR1 reads SQVTM; CDR2 reads ANQGSEA. CDR3 protein: CSVKAGANVLTF. CDR3 DNA sequence: TGTAGCGTTAAAGCTGGGGCCAACGTCCTGACTTTC.

The chain recombines TRBV6-5 with TRBJ2-7, with 7 nucleotides matching TRBD2. The CDR3 is made up of 15 amino acids. Germline CDR1 is MNHEY and CDR2 is SVGAGI. V dropped 11 bases and J dropped 13; count of bases not matched to a gene: 26. As DNA, the CDR3 is TGTGCCGTCGGAAGGAGACTAGCAGGTTTTTACGAGCGATACTTC. Amino acid sequence: CAVGRRLAGFYERYF.